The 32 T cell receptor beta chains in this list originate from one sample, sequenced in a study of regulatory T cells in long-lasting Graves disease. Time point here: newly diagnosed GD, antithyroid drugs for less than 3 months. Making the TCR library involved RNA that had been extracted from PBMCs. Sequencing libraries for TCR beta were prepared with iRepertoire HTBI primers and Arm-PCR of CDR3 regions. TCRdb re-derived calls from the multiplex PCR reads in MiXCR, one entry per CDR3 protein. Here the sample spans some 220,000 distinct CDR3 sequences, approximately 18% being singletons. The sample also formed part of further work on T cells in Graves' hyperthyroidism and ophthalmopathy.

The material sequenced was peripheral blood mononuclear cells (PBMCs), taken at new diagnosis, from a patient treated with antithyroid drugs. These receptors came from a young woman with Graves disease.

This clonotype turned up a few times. CDR3 amino acids: CSARPASSGGPSYSNQPQHF. DNA for the CDR3: TGCAGTGCTAGGCCCGCTAGCTCAGGGGGTCCTTCGTATAGCAATCAGCCCCAGCATTTT. V usage is TRBV20-1 and J usage is TRBJ1-5; 7 nucleotides agree with TRBD1. The junction had 20 bases not matched to a gene; V was cut back by 3 bases and J by 0 bases. This CDR3 region has 20 residues. Germline V gene data show CDR1 as DFQATT and CDR2 as SNEGSKA (reference sequence).

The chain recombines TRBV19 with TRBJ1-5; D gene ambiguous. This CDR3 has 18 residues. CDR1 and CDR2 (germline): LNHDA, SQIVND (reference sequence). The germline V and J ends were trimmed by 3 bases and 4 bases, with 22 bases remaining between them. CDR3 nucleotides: TGTGCCAGTAGTATGACGGGAATACTTGTGGGGTTAAATCAGCCCCAGCATTTT. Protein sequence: CASSMTGILVGLNQPQHF. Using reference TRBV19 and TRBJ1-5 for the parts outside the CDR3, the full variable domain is DGGITQSPKYLFRKEGQNVTLSCEQNLNHDAMYWYRQDPGQGLRLIYYSQIVNDFQKGDIAEGYSVSREKKESFPLTVTSAQKNPTAFYLCASSMTGILVGLNQPQHFGDGTRLSIL.

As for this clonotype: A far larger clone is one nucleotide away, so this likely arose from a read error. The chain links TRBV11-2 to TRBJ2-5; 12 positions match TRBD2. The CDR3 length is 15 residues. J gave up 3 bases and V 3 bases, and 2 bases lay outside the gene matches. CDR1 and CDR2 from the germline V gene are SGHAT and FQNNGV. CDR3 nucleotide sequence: TGTGCCAGCAGCTTCTCTAGCGGGAGGGAAGAGACCCAGTACTTC. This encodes CASSFSSGREETQYF.

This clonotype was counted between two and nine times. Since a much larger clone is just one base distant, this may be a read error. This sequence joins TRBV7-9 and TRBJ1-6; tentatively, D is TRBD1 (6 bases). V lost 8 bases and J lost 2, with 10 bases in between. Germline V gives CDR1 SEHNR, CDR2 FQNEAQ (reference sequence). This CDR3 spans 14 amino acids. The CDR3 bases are TGTGCCAGCTCGGACAGCCCCTATAATTCACCCCTCCACTTT. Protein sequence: CASSDSPYNSPLHF.

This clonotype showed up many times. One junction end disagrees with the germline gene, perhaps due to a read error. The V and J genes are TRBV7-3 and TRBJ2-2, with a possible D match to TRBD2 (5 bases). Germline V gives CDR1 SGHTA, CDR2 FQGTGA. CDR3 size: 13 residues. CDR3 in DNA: TGTGCCAGCAGCCCGCAGCGGACCGAGGAGCTGTTTTTT. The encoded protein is CASSPQRTEELFF.

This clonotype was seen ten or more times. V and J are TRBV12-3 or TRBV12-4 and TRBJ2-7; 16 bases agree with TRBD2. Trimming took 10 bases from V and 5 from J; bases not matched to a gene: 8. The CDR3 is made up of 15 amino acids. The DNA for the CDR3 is TGTGCCATCTCCGGGACTAGCGGGAGGGCTGACGAGCAGTACTTC. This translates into CAISGTSGRADEQYF.

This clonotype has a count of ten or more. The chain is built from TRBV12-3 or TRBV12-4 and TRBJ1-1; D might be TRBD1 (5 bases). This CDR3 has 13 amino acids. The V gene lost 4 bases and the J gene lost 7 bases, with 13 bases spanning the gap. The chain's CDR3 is CASSSGTIHEAFF. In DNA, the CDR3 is TGTGCCAGCAGTTCCGGGACTATACATGAAGCTTTCTTT.

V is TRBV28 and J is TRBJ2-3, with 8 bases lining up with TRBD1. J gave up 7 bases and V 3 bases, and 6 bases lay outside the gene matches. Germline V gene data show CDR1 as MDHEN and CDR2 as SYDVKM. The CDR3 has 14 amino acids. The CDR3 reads CASSLDRAVHTQYF. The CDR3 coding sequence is TGTGCCAGCAGTTTGGACAGGGCGGTGCATACGCAGTATTTT.

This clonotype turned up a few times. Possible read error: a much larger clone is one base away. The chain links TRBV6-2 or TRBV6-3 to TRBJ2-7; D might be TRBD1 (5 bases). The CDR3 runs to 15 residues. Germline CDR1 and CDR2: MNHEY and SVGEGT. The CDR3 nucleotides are TGTGCCGGCAGTCCGCACCCGGTCAGGGCCATCGAGCAGTACTTC. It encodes CAGSPHPVRAIEQYF.

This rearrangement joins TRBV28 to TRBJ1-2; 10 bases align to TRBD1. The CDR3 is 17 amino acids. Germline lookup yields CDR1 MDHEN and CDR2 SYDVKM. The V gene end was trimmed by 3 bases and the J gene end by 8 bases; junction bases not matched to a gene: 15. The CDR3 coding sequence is TGTGCCAGCAGTTTGTCGTTGGGGGACAGGGGCCCGGGGGGCTACACCTTC. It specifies CASSLSLGDRGPGGYTF.

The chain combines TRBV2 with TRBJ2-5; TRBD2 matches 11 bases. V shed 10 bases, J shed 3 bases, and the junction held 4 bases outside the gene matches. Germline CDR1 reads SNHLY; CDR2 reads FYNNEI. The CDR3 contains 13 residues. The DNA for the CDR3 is TGTGCCACTGCTAGCGGGGGGAAAGAGACCCAGTACTTC. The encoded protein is CATASGGKETQYF.

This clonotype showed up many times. For the CDR3, the DNA is TGTGCCAGCAGTTCAATCCAGGGATTTAGCAATCAGCCCCAGCATTTT. This codes for CASSSIQGFSNQPQHF. The rearrangement links TRBV6-2 or TRBV6-3 to TRBJ1-5, with D tentatively TRBD1 (5 bases). This CDR3 has 16 amino acids. V was cut by 4 bases and J by 0 bases, with 13 bases left in between. CDR1 MNHEY and CDR2 SVGEGT come from the germline V gene.

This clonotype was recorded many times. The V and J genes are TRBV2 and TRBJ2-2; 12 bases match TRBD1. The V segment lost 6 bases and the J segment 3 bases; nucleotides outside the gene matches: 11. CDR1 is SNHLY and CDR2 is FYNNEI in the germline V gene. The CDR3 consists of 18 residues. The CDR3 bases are TGTGCCAGCAGACCTCCGGGACAGGGGGCGCGAGACACCGGGGAGCTGTTTTTT. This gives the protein CASRPPGQGARDTGELFF.

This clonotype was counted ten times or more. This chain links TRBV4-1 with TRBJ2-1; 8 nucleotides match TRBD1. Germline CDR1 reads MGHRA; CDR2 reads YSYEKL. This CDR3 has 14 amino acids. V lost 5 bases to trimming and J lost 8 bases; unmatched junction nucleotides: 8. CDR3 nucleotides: TGCGCCAGCAGCGGGACAGGCGTTATGGATGAGCAGTTCTTC. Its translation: CASSGTGVMDEQFF.

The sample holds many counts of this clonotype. Here the CDR3 reads CASSQGQAWRQPQHF. CDR3 in DNA: TGTGCCAGCAGTCAGGGACAGGCCTGGAGGCAGCCCCAGCATTTT. This chain links TRBV6-1 with TRBJ1-5; 8 positions agree with TRBD1. The CDR3 length is 15 residues. Germline loops: CDR1 MNHNS, CDR2 SASEGT. After removal of 5 bases from V and 7 bases from J, the junction contained 10 bases not matched to a gene.

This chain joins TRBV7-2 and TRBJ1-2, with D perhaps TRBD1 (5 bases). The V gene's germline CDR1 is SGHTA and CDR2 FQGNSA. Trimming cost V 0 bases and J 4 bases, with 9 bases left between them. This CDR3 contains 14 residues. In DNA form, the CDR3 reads TGTGCCAGCAGCTTAGCGAGACAGAGCTATGGCTACACCTTC. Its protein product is CASSLARQSYGYTF.

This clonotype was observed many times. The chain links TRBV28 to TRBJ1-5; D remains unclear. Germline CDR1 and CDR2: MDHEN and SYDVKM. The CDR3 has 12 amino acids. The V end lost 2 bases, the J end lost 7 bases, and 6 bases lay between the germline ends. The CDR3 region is CASSLRFQPQHF. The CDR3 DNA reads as TGTGCCAGCAGTTTAAGGTTCCAGCCCCAGCATTTT. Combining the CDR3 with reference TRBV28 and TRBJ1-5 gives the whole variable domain DVKVTQSSRYLVKRTGEKVFLECVQDMDHENMFWYRQDPGLGLRLIYFSYDVKMKEKGDIPEGYSVSREKKERFSLILESASTNQTSMYLCASSLRFQPQHFGDGTRLSIL.

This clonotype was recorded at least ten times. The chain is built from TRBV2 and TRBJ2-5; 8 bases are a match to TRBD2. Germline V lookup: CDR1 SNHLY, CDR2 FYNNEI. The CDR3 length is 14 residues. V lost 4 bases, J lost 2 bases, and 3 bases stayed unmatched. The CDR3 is CASSAAGGQETQYF. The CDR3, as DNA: TGTGCCAGCAGTGCTGCGGGAGGTCAAGAGACCCAGTACTTC.

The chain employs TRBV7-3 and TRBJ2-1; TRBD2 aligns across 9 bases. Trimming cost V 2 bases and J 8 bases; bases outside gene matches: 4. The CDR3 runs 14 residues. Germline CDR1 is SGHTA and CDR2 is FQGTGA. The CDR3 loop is CASSLAGGPYEQFF. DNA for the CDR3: TGTGCCAGCAGCTTAGCGGGAGGGCCTTATGAGCAGTTCTTC. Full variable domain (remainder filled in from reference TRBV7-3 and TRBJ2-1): GAGVSQTPSNKVTEKGKYVELRCDPISGHTALYWYRQSLGQGPEFLIYFQGTGAADDSGLPNDRFFAVRPEGSVSTLKIQRTERGDSAVYLCASSLAGGPYEQFFGPGTRLTVL.

Written as DNA, the CDR3 is TGCGCCAGCAGCCAAGAAGGCGACACAGATACGCAGTATTTT. Translation gives CASSQEGDTDTQYF. V usage is TRBV4-1 and J usage is TRBJ2-3, with unresolved D. This CDR3 comprises 14 residues. V was pared by 0 bases and J by 2 bases, with 6 bases between. Germline V lookup: CDR1 MGHRA, CDR2 YSYEKL.

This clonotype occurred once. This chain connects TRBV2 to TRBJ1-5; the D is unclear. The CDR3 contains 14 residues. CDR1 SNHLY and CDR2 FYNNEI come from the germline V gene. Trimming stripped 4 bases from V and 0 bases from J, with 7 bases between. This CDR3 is CASSGLYSNQPQHF. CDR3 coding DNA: TGTGCCAGCAGTGGGCTTTATAGCAATCAGCCCCAGCATTTT.

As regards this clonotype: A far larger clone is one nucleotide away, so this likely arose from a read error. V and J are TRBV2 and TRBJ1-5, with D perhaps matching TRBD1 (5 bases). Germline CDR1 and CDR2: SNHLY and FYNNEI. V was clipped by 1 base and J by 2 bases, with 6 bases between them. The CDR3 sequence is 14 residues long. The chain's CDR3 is CASSEGQRNQPQHF. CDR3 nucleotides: TGTGCCAGCAGTGAAGGACAGCGCAATCAGCCCCAGCATTTT.

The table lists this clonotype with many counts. CDR3 coding DNA: TGTGCCAGCAGCATAAGGGGGGAGAATGAGCAGTTCTTC. Amino acid sequence: CASSIRGENEQFF. V is TRBV13 and J is TRBJ2-1, with D perhaps matching TRBD1 or TRBD2 (6 bases each). CDR1 and CDR2 (germline): PRHDT, FYEKMQ (reference sequence). V was cut by 5 bases and J by 7 bases, with 12 bases left in between. The CDR3 totals 13 residues.

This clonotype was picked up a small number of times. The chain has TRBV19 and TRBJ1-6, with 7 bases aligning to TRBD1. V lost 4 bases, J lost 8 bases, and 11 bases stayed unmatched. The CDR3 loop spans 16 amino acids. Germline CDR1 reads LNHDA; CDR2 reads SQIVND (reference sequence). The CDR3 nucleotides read TGTGCCAGTAGTAACCGACAGGGTTTGGCGGATTCACCCCTCCACTTT. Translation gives CASSNRQGLADSPLHF.

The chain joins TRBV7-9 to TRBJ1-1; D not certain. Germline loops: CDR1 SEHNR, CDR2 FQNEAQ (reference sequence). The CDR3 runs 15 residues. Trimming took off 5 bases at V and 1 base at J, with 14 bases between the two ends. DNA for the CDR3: TGTGCCAGCAGCCTCTTGCGTCTTTGGAACACTGAAGCTTTCTTT. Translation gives CASSLLRLWNTEAFF.

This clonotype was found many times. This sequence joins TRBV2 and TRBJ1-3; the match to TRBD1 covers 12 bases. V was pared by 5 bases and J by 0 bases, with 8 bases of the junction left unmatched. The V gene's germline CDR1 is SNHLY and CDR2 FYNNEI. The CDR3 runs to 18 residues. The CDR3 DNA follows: TGTGCCAGCAGTAGGGGACAGGGGGCCCGAAGCTCTGGAAACACCATATATTTT. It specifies CASSRGQGARSSGNTIYF.

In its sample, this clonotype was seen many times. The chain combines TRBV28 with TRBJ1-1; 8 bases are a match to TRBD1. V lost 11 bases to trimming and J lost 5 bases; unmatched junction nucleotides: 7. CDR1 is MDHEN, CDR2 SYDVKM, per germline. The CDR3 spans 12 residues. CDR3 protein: CALSGGRTEAFF. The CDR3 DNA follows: TGTGCCTTGTCAGGGGGCCGAACTGAAGCTTTCTTT.

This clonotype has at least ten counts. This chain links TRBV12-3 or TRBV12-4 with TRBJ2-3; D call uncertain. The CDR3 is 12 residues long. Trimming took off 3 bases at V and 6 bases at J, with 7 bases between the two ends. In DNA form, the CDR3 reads TGTGCCAGCAGTTTGAGATGGGATACGCAGTATTTT. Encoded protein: CASSLRWDTQYF.

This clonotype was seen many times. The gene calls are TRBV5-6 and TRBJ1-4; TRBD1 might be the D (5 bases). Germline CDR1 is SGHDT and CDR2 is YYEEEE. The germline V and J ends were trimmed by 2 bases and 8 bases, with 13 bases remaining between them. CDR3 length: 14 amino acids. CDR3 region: CASSLKGFREKLFF. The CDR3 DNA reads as TGTGCCAGCAGCTTAAAGGGGTTCCGGGAAAAACTGTTTTTT.

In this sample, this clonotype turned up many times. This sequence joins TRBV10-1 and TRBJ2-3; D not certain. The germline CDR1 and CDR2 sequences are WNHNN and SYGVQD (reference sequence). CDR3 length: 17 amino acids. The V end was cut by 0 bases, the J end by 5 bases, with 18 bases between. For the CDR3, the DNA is TGCGCCAGCAGTGAGTCAGGCTCAGCCAGACGCGGAGATACGCAGTATTTT. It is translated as CASSESGSARRGDTQYF.

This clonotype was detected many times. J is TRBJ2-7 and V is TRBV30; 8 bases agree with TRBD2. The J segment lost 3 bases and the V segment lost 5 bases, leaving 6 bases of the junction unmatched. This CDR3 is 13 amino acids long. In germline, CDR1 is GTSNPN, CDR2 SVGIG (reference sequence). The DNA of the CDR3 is TGTGCCTGGGGTTCGGGACTAGGCTACGAGCAGTACTTC. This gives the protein CAWGSGLGYEQYF.

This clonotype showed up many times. The CDR3 region is CASSGRTVMNTEAFF. The DNA of the CDR3 is TGTGCCAGCAGTGGGCGGACAGTCATGAACACTGAAGCTTTCTTT. V usage is TRBV6-1 and J usage is TRBJ1-1; TRBD1 might be the D (6 bases). V lost 4 bases and J 0 bases, leaving 12 bases between the germline ends. The CDR3 loop spans 15 amino acids. Per the germline V gene, CDR1 is MNHNS and CDR2 is SASEGT.